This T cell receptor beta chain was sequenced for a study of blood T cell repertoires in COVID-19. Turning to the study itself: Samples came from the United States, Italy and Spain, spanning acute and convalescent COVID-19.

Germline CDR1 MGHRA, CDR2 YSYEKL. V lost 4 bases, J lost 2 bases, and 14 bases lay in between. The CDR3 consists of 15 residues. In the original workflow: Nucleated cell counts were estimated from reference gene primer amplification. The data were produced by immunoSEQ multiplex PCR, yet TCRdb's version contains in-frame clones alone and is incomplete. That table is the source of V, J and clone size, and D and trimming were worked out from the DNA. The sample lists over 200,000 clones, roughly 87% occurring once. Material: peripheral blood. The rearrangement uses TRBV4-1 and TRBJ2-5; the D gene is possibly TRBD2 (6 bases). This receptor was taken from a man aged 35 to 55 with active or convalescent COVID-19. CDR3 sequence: CASSRDGTPQETQYF. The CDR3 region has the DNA TGCGCCAGCAGCCGGGACGGGACTCCACAAGAGACCCAGTACTTC.